The subject of this entry is one TCR beta chain. Sequencing was performed with immunoSEQ multiplex PCR; in TCRdb, only in-frame clones are kept and a portion is missing. The sample lists roughly 150,000 clones; 84% were seen once. This specimen belongs to a study of cytomegalovirus exposure and HLA in healthy donors. V lost 4 bases and J lost 4; bases outside the gene matches: 5. This CDR3 contains 14 residues. Germline-derived CDR1 and CDR2 are SGHRS and YFSETQ. V gene TRBV5-1 combines with J gene TRBJ2-5, with TRBD1 identical over 9 bases. The sample was PBMCs. This TCR was sampled from a man aged 25-45 years in good health and CMV-seropositive. CDR3 sequence: CASSGTGGGETQYF. DNA of the CDR3: TGCGCCAGCAGCGGAACAGGGGGCGGAGAGACCCAGTACTTC. Based on the CDR3 plus reference TRBV5-1 and TRBJ2-5, the full variable domain is KAGVTQTPRYLIKTRGQQVTLSCSPISGHRSVSWYQQTPGQGLQFLFEYFSETQRNKGNFPGRFSGRQFSNSRSEMNVSTLELGDSALYLCASSGTGGGETQYFGPGTRLLVL.